This entry concerns a single T cell receptor (beta chain). The data stem from a study of blood T cell repertoires in COVID-19. Overall study context: From the United States, Italy and Spain came samples of acute and convalescent COVID-19. Sources were T cells, B-cell-depleted T cells, or PBMCs; the material itself was cDNA or gDNA.

The CDR3 runs to 15 residues. Per the germline V gene, CDR1 is LGHNA and CDR2 is YSLEER. V lost 0 bases and J lost 5, with 11 bases in between. In the original workflow: By means of reference gene primer amplification, nucleated cell counts were estimated. Some clones are missing from TCRdb's copy, which holds only in-frame ones; the method was immunoSEQ multiplex PCR. V and J calls and clone size follow that table, whereas D and trimming were derived from the DNA. This sample carries around 50,000 clones, roughly 84% of them seen once, and the ten largest clones take roughly 55%. The sequenced material came from peripheral blood. This receptor was identified in a man between 70 and 80 years old with acute or convalescent COVID-19. The chain is built from TRBV4-3 and TRBJ1-5; D is possibly TRBD1 (5 bases). The CDR3 sequence is CASSQDRGGDQPQHF. The CDR3, as DNA: TGCGCCAGCAGCCAAGACCGGGGGGGGGATCAGCCCCAGCATTTT.